This T cell receptor (beta chain) was sequenced during a study of CD8+ T cells in alopecia areata. Study overall: Treated patients were dosed with oral tofacitinib, taking 5 to 10 mg twice daily.

Study-level findings and limits: Scalp sample sequencing also detects resident alphabeta T cells of normal skin.

Notes on this clone: Its antigen is unknown.

Extraction of RNA preceded its reverse transcription into cDNA, which served as the sequencing template. The method was immunoSEQ multiplex PCR; TCRdb's version includes in-frame clones alone and lacks a portion of them. This sample has about 200,000 clones, with 60% found just once. Treatment denoted: oral pan-JAK inhibitor, 5-10 mg twice daily. This sequence was found in a human donor with alopecia areata. The sample was CD4+ T cells sorted from blood, taken at week 4, from a patient treated with tofacitinib.

The CDR3 region is CAWSVNRGDGYTF. CDR3 bases: TGTGCCTGGAGTGTCAACAGGGGCGATGGCTACACCTTC. This chain connects TRBV30 to TRBJ1-2, with TRBD1 matching 7 bases. This CDR3 region has 13 residues. CDR1 is GTSNPN, CDR2 SVGIG, per germline (reference sequence). Trimming removed 0 bases from V and 6 bases from J; junction bases left unmatched: 4.